These 25 T cell receptor beta chains originate from one sample sequenced in a study of post-analysis software for immune sequencing data. Study-level results: In patients, roughly 5 TRBV segments were more frequent than in controls, with TRBV5-6, TRBV5-1 and TRBV20-1 among them.

Unique-molecular-identifier-tagged TCR beta cDNA libraries were used. TCRdb recomputed calls from the PCR reads with MiXCR, one row per CDR3 protein. The table shows about 620,000 distinct CDR3 sequences, with about 40% occurring only once. No antigen has been identified for these receptors. The specimen sequenced was blood. Source of these receptors: a girl aged 10 to 17 with multiple sclerosis.

V gene TRBV28 combines with J gene TRBJ1-1; D is undetermined. There are 16 residues in the CDR3. V shed 6 bases and J shed 5 bases, with 22 bases lying between them. Germline CDR1 is MDHEN and CDR2 is SYDVKM. CDR3 DNA sequence: TGTGCCAGCAGGGACCCAAGCATGGAGGTGTGGACTGAAGCTTTCTTT. Protein: CASRDPSMEVWTEAFF.

This clonotype was counted a few times. The chain combines TRBV20-1 with TRBJ2-1, with 10 bases lining up with TRBD2. The CDR3 contains 13 residues. Germline V gives CDR1 DFQATT, CDR2 SNEGSKA (reference sequence). V was pared by 6 bases and J by 9 bases, with 8 bases of the junction left unmatched. Here the CDR3 DNA reads TGCAGTGCCCCGCAGCGGGAGGGCCTTGAGCAGTTCTTC. As protein: CSAPQREGLEQFF.

The V gene is TRBV5-6, the J gene TRBJ1-2; 7 nucleotides match TRBD1. CDR3 length: 16 residues. Germline CDR1 and CDR2: SGHDT and YYEEEE. Trimming cost V 1 base and J 0 bases; bases outside gene matches: 6. CDR3 DNA sequence: TGTGCCAGCAGCTTGCGGCCGGACAGGACTAACTATGGCTACACCTTC. As protein: CASSLRPDRTNYGYTF.

The chain joins TRBV6-6 to TRBJ1-2; D unclear. The V end was cut by 8 bases, the J end by 12 bases, with 16 bases between. The CDR3 runs to 11 residues. Germline V gene sequence: CDR1 MNHNY, CDR2 SVGAGI (reference sequence). The CDR3 here is CASVVGRLHTF. In nucleotides, the CDR3 is TGTGCCAGCGTCGTGGGGAGGCTACACACCTTC.

This rearrangement joins TRBV5-1 to TRBJ1-2; 7 bases fit TRBD1. Germline V CDR1 and CDR2: SGHRS, YFSETQ. The V and J ends lost 4 bases and 10 bases, in that order; junction bases with no gene match: 7. The CDR3 has 12 amino acids. The CDR3 DNA reads as TGCGCCAGCAGCGCCGACAGGGATGACTACACCTTC. This sequence encodes CASSADRDDYTF.

This clonotype was found once. The rearrangement links TRBV6-2 or TRBV6-3 to TRBJ2-1, with a weak D call TRBD2 (6 bases). The V gene lost 8 bases and the J gene lost 7 bases, with 21 bases spanning the gap. Looked up from germline, CDR1 is MNHEY and CDR2 is SVGEGT. The CDR3 loop spans 15 amino acids. This CDR3 reads CASLGRPLRQNEQFF. The DNA for the CDR3 is TGTGCCAGCCTCGGGAGACCCCTTAGGCAAAATGAGCAGTTCTTC.

The rearrangement joins TRBV29-1 to TRBJ1-1, with unresolved D. This CDR3 is 13 amino acids long. Germline CDR1 is SQVTM and CDR2 is ANQGSEA. V gave up 5 bases and J gave up 1 base, with 11 bases separating them. Here the CDR3 DNA reads TGCAGCGTTATGACTCGGGGGAACACTGAAGCTTTCTTT. It yields the protein CSVMTRGNTEAFF.

The rearrangement joins TRBV4-1 to TRBJ2-6; TRBD1 is a possible D gene (6 bases). The CDR3 runs 17 residues. CDR1 MGHRA and CDR2 YSYEKL come from the germline V gene. The V end lost 1 base, the J end lost 0 bases, and 10 bases lay between the germline ends. The CDR3 DNA reads TGCGCCAGCAGCCAAGGTCGGGGACACTCTGGGGCCAACGTCCTGACTTTC. This translates into CASSQGRGHSGANVLTF.

The genes are TRBV6-5 and TRBJ2-5; D not certain. The J call could be wrong; TRBJ2-7 is a better fit for the DNA end. The CDR3 is 13 residues long. Germline assignment: CDR1 MNHEY and CDR2 SVGAGI. Written as DNA, the CDR3 is TGTGCCAGCAGTCCCCCAGGTAGCTCCGAGCAGTACTTC. Amino acids: CASSPPGSSEQYF.

This clonotype showed up just a few times. This chain uses TRBV11-2 with TRBJ1-1, with D possibly matching TRBD1 (5 bases). Germline V gives CDR1 SGHAT, CDR2 FQNNGV. Deletions cut 0 bases from V and 4 bases from J, with 15 bases between. This CDR3 comprises 16 residues. CDR3 sequence reads: CASSLEGLLAGTEAFF. DNA for the CDR3: TGTGCCAGCAGCTTAGAGGGACTCTTGGCAGGCACTGAAGCTTTCTTT.

The chain uses TRBV7-8 and TRBJ2-3; D gene unclear. Germline V CDR1 and CDR2: SGHVS, FQNEAQ. The CDR3 is made up of 17 amino acids. V was pared by 5 bases and J by 5 bases, with 23 bases between. The CDR3: CASSPFVDRLRGDTQYF. The CDR3 DNA reads as TGTGCCAGCAGCCCGTTCGTGGACCGGCTGAGAGGAGATACGCAGTATTTT.

The J gene is TRBJ1-1, the V gene TRBV12-3 or TRBV12-4; perhaps TRBD1 as D (5 bases). The length of the CDR3 is 15 residues. Trimming cost V 1 base and J 3 bases, with 12 bases left between them. The CDR3 nucleotides read TGTGCCAGCAGTTTAGTCCCGGGGGGGGACACTGAAGCTTTCTTT. This encodes CASSLVPGGDTEAFF.

This clonotype has a handful of counts. This chain uses TRBV6-5 with TRBJ1-2; 8 bases map to TRBD1. The CDR3 extends over 13 amino acids. Germline V CDR1 and CDR2: MNHEY, SVGAGI. The V gene end was trimmed by 6 bases and the J gene end by 4 bases; junction bases not matched to a gene: 4. CDR3 amino acids: CASRNDRGYGYTF. CDR3 nucleotides: TGTGCCAGCAGGAATGACAGGGGCTATGGCTACACCTTC.

This clonotype appeared a few times. The chain uses TRBV5-1 and TRBJ2-3; 7 bases match TRBD1. The CDR3 sequence is 16 residues long. V was pared by 0 bases and J by 0 bases, with 4 bases of the junction left unmatched. The germline V gene encodes CDR1 SGHRS and CDR2 YFSETQ. CDR3 residues: CASSLARGRSTDTQYF. DNA of the CDR3: TGCGCCAGCAGCTTGGCCAGGGGGAGAAGCACAGATACGCAGTATTTT. Together with reference TRBV5-1 and TRBJ2-3, the CDR3 gives the full variable domain: KAGVTQTPRYLIKTRGQQVTLSCSPISGHRSVSWYQQTPGQGLQFLFEYFSETQRNKGNFPGRFSGRQFSNSRSEMNVSTLELGDSALYLCASSLARGRSTDTQYFGPGTRLTVL.

The CDR3 bases are TGTGCCAGCAGCCCCCGTTTACTAGCGGGGGGCAGCACAGATACGCAGTATTTT. Amino acids: CASSPRLLAGGSTDTQYF. J is TRBJ2-3 and V is TRBV7-9; 12 bases line up with TRBD2. This CDR3 comprises 18 residues. With V trimmed by 5 bases and J by 0 bases, 9 bases remained unmatched. Germline lookup yields CDR1 SEHNR and CDR2 FQNEAQ (reference sequence). Drawing the rest from reference TRBV7-9 and TRBJ2-3, the complete variable domain is DTGVSQNPRHKITKRGQNVTFRCDPISEHNRLYWYRQTLGQGPEFLTYFQNEAQLEKSRLLSDRFSAERPKGSFSTLEIQRTEQGDSAMYLCASSPRLLAGGSTDTQYFGPGTRLTVL.

This clonotype was seen just once. The chain couples TRBV11-2 to TRBJ2-1; D may match TRBD1 or TRBD2 (5 bases each). The J call may be incorrect, as the DNA end agrees better with TRBJ2-7. Germline CDR1 reads SGHAT; CDR2 reads FQNNGV. This CDR3 is 15 amino acids long. The CDR3 protein is CASSPMGVSYNEQYF. The DNA for the CDR3 is TGTGCCAGCAGCCCAATGGGGGTCTCCTACAATGAGCAGTACTTC.

This clonotype was counted a few times. The chain is built from TRBV5-1 and TRBJ2-1; D may be TRBD1 or TRBD2 (5 bases each). The ends were cut back, 6 bases at V and 3 bases at J, with 13 bases in the middle. The CDR3 sequence is 14 residues long. Germline V gene data show CDR1 as SGHRS and CDR2 as YFSETQ. The CDR3 region is CASIGEGNYNEQFF. In DNA form, the CDR3 reads TGCGCCAGCATCGGCGAGGGGAACTACAATGAGCAGTTCTTC.

This chain uses TRBV10-3 with TRBJ1-5, with TRBD1 as a possible D gene (6 bases). Germline V gene data show CDR1 as ENHRY and CDR2 as SYGVKD. Trimming took 9 bases from V and 7 from J, leaving 22 bases between them. The CDR3 is made up of 15 amino acids. In DNA form, the CDR3 reads TGTGCCATATCAGGTGGCACTACACAGGGACAGCCCCAGCATTTT. This translates into CAISGGTTQGQPQHF.

J is TRBJ2-3 and V is TRBV5-1, with a possible D match to TRBD2 (5 bases). Looked up from germline, CDR1 is SGHRS and CDR2 is YFSETQ. Trimming removed 1 base at V and 2 bases at J, with 11 bases between. The length of the CDR3 is 15 residues. The CDR3, as DNA: TGCGCCAGCAGCTTGTGGCGGGCAGACACAGATACGCAGTATTTT. It specifies CASSLWRADTDTQYF. Using reference TRBV5-1 and TRBJ2-3 for the parts outside the CDR3, the full variable domain is KAGVTQTPRYLIKTRGQQVTLSCSPISGHRSVSWYQQTPGQGLQFLFEYFSETQRNKGNFPGRFSGRQFSNSRSEMNVSTLELGDSALYLCASSLWRADTDTQYFGPGTRLTVL.

This rearrangement joins TRBV13 to TRBJ2-7, with a tentative D call TRBD2 (6 bases). Trimming took 3 bases from V and 10 from J, leaving 16 bases between them. Per the germline V gene, CDR1 is PRHDT and CDR2 is FYEKMQ (reference sequence). The CDR3 spans 13 residues. Here the CDR3 reads CASSFPGENTQYF. DNA of the CDR3: TGTGCCAGCAGCTTTCCGGGGGAGAATACCCAGTACTTC.

This chain joins TRBV7-7 and TRBJ2-3, with a possible D match to TRBD2 (5 bases). The CDR3 totals 13 residues. Germline assignment: CDR1 SSHAT and CDR2 FNYEAQ (reference sequence). The CDR3 DNA is TGTGCTAGCGCTTTCGGGAGCACAGATACGCAGTATTTT. It yields the protein CASAFGSTDTQYF. The variable domain in full, with the rest retrieved from reference TRBV7-7 and TRBJ2-3, is GAGVSQSPRYKVTKRGQDVTLRCDPISSHATLYWYQQALGQGPEFLTYFNYEAQPDKSGLPSDRFSAERPEGSISTLTIQRTEQRDSAMYRCASAFGSTDTQYFGPGTRLTVL.

CDR3 DNA: TGTGCCAGCAGTTTAGGGGGACACATCAATGAGCAGTTCTTC. Translating it yields CASSLGGHINEQFF. The J gene is TRBJ2-1, the V gene TRBV28, with D possibly TRBD1 on 6 matching bases. This CDR3 has 14 residues. Germline CDR1 is MDHEN and CDR2 is SYDVKM. V lost 2 bases, J lost 6 bases, and 11 bases lay in between.

This clonotype was seen a few times. This sequence joins TRBV6-2 or TRBV6-3 and TRBJ2-3; D remains ambiguous. Trimming left V 6 bases short and J 3 bases short, with 13 bases between. The CDR3 loop spans 14 amino acids. CDR1 MNHEY and CDR2 SVGEGT come from the germline V gene. CDR3 loop: CASSSVQKTDTQYF. CDR3 coding DNA: TGTGCCAGCAGCTCGGTCCAGAAGACAGATACGCAGTATTTT.

This clonotype was detected only a few times. The chain combines TRBV12-3 or TRBV12-4 with TRBJ1-6; no clear D gene. CDR3 size: 11 residues. The V gene lost 7 bases and the J gene lost 12 bases, with 10 bases spanning the gap. This CDR3 is CASTGKGPLHF. The CDR3 DNA reads as TGTGCCAGCACCGGGAAAGGACCCCTCCACTTT.

CDR3 loop: CSVVAGGPYEQYF. The CDR3 DNA reads as TGCAGCGTTGTGGCGGGAGGGCCCTACGAGCAGTACTTC. The V and J genes are TRBV29-1 and TRBJ2-7, with 9 bases that match TRBD2. CDR1 and CDR2 (germline): SQVTM, ANQGSEA. With V trimmed by 4 bases and J by 2 bases, 3 bases remained unmatched. The CDR3 is 13 amino acids.